These 3 T cell receptor beta chains share one sample of origin, sequenced in a study of vaccination effects on CD4 cells after COVID-19. Their target antigens are unknown. Assay: immunoSEQ multiplex PCR; the TCRdb copy retains only in-frame clones and omits some. The data hold around 45,000 clones, with 75% to 80% observed a single time. Isolating CD4+ T cells followed less than 11 days of culture. The sample consisted of CD4+ T cells from PBMCs cultured without peptide, taken before COVID-19 vaccination. The receptor set was obtained from a human donor who had a prior SARS-CoV-2 infection.

The chain uses TRBV15 and TRBJ2-3, with 8 nucleotides matching TRBD2. The CDR3 loop spans 15 amino acids. From germline, CDR1 is LNHNV and CDR2 YYDKDF (reference sequence). V was pared by 1 base and J by 4 bases, with 4 bases of the junction left unmatched. The chain's CDR3 is CATSRAGGESDTQYF. Here the CDR3 DNA reads TGTGCCACCAGCAGAGCGGGAGGGGAATCAGATACGCAGTATTTT.

V gene TRBV7-2 combines with J gene TRBJ2-2; TRBD2 agrees at 7 bases. V trimming: 4 bases; J trimming: 1 base; junction bases outside the gene matches: 6. Germline V gene sequence: CDR1 SGHTA, CDR2 FQGNSA. The CDR3 runs 16 residues. CDR3 bases: TGTGCCAGCAGCTCACTGCAGCGGGGGAACACCGGGGAGCTGTTTTTT. It codes for CASSSLQRGNTGELFF.

The chain combines TRBV5-1 with TRBJ2-5, with D maybe TRBD1 (6 bases). Germline assignment: CDR1 SGHRS and CDR2 YFSETQ. CDR3 length: 13 residues. Trimming pared 1 base from V and 5 bases from J, leaving 9 bases between. This chain's CDR3 is CASSLQGRETQYF. The CDR3 DNA sequence: TGCGCCAGCAGCTTGCAGGGGCGGGAGACCCAGTACTTC.